One sample yielded the 25 T cell receptor beta chains listed below, sequenced in a study of T-cell reconstitution after alpha-beta-depleted transplantation in children. Researchers prepared the TCRbeta library using unique molecular identifiers, the study reports. TCRdb called the PCR reads again in MiXCR, with one record for every CDR3 protein. The data hold about 270,000 distinct CDR3 sequences, with approximately 9.8% observed a single time. The sequencing used PBMCs from the stem cell graft donor, collected from the stem cell graft. The receptors originated from a human donor who donated a stem cell graft to a child with SCID.

This clonotype has more than one count but fewer than ten. The rearrangement links TRBV4-2 to TRBJ1-1; D is uncertain. The germline V and J ends were trimmed by 4 bases and 7 bases, with 10 bases remaining between them. Germline assignment: CDR1 LGHNA and CDR2 YNFKEQ. CDR3 length equals 12 residues. The CDR3 region is CASSPTGSEAFF. As DNA, the CDR3 is TGTGCCAGCAGCCCAACCGGGAGTGAAGCTTTCTTT.

In this sample, this clonotype turned up many times. This chain links TRBV20-1 with TRBJ1-1, with 8 bases lining up with TRBD1. The trim removed 6 bases at V and 4 bases at J, leaving 7 bases unmatched. The CDR3 covers 13 residues. The V gene's germline CDR1 is DFQATT and CDR2 SNEGSKA (reference sequence). Here the CDR3 reads CSAEQGGSTEAFF. In DNA, the CDR3 is TGCAGTGCGGAACAGGGGGGCAGCACTGAAGCTTTCTTT.

This sequence joins TRBV12-3 or TRBV12-4 and TRBJ1-2; possibly TRBD1 for D (6 bases). The CDR3 covers 16 residues. V dropped 6 bases and J dropped 4 bases, with 21 bases sitting between them. DNA of the CDR3: TGTGCCAGCAGCCTTGCCCTTGGGGACACCAGCTATGGCTACACCTTC. Residues: CASSLALGDTSYGYTF.

The V and J genes are TRBV7-2 and TRBJ2-1; no reliable D call. Germline V gene lookup returns CDR1 SGHTA and CDR2 FQGNSA. V shed 1 base and J shed 12 bases, with 19 bases lying between them. The CDR3 is 15 residues long. This CDR3 reads CASSLERLVGLRQFF. The CDR3 DNA reads as TGTGCCAGCAGCTTAGAGAGGCTAGTGGGTCTAAGGCAGTTCTTC.

The chain has TRBV4-2 and TRBJ2-3, with 8 bases matching TRBD2. V was pared by 1 base and J by 2 bases, with 2 bases of the junction left unmatched. CDR3 size: 15 residues. Per germline, CDR1 LGHNA and CDR2 YNFKEQ. The CDR3 DNA reads as TGTGCCAGCAGCCAAGCGGGGGGGCCCACAGATACGCAGTATTTT. Translating gives CASSQAGGPTDTQYF.

The chain uses TRBV7-9 and TRBJ1-1, with TRBD1 matching over 7 bases. The CDR3 has 15 residues. CDR1 and CDR2 from the germline V gene are SEHNR and FQNEAQ (reference sequence). The trim removed 5 bases at V and 3 bases at J, leaving 9 bases unmatched. Here the CDR3 DNA reads TGTGCCAGCAGCGTAAACAGGGGTGGCGACACTGAAGCTTTCTTT. This translates into CASSVNRGGDTEAFF.

This sequence joins TRBV10-3 and TRBJ2-7; TRBD2 agrees at 9 bases. V dropped 6 bases and J dropped 2; count of bases not matched to a gene: 11. The CDR3 length is 16 residues. From germline, CDR1 is ENHRY and CDR2 SYGVKD. The CDR3 loop reads CAISLVSGGGAYEQYF. For the CDR3, the DNA is TGTGCCATCAGCCTCGTAAGTGGCGGGGGGGCCTACGAGCAGTACTTC.

This chain connects TRBV20-1 to TRBJ2-1; 9 nucleotides agree with TRBD1. This CDR3 contains 16 residues. V shed 6 bases, J shed 0 bases, and the junction held 9 bases outside the gene matches. Germline CDR1 is DFQATT and CDR2 is SNEGSKA (reference sequence). CDR3 bases: TGCAGTGCCACTTCTAAGACAGGGGGCTCCTACAATGAGCAGTTCTTC. As protein: CSATSKTGGSYNEQFF.

The chain employs TRBV12-3 or TRBV12-4 and TRBJ1-5; D may be TRBD1 (6 bases). The V gene lost 5 bases and the J gene lost 0 bases, with 8 bases spanning the gap. The CDR3 covers 14 residues. CDR3 DNA sequence: TGTGCCAGCAGTCGGACAGTTAGCAATCAGCCCCAGCATTTT. Translated, it gives CASSRTVSNQPQHF.

This chain connects TRBV20-1 to TRBJ2-1; TRBD2 aligns across 12 bases. Per germline, CDR1 DFQATT and CDR2 SNEGSKA (reference sequence). CDR3 length: 15 residues. V shed 3 bases, J shed 9 bases, and the junction held 9 bases outside the gene matches. The CDR3 loop reads CSASSLAGGFLEQFF. CDR3 in DNA: TGCAGTGCTAGTTCCCTAGCGGGGGGGTTTCTTGAGCAGTTCTTC.

This clonotype was counted many times. The V gene is TRBV7-9, the J gene TRBJ2-7; 7 bases are shared with TRBD2. The V gene end was trimmed by 5 bases and the J gene end by 2 bases; junction bases not matched to a gene: 3. Germline CDR1 and CDR2: SEHNR and FQNEAQ (reference sequence). The CDR3 is 13 residues long. The CDR3 DNA follows: TGTGCCAGCAGCGGTGGGACTACCTACGAGCAGTACTTC. As protein: CASSGGTTYEQYF.

The chain links TRBV5-1 to TRBJ1-2; the D gene is possibly TRBD1 (5 bases). V shed 5 bases and J shed 0 bases, with 17 bases lying between them. This CDR3 spans 16 amino acids. The germline gives CDR1 SGHRS, CDR2 YFSETQ. DNA for the CDR3: TGCGCCAGCAGTGAAGGAGGCGGACAAGCTAACTATGGCTACACCTTC. This codes for CASSEGGGQANYGYTF.

The chain links TRBV2 to TRBJ2-1; D is unclear. The CDR3 is 11 amino acids. V was cut by 7 bases and J by 6 bases, with 7 bases left in between. CDR1 is SNHLY, CDR2 FYNNEI, per germline. The DNA of the CDR3 is TGTGCCAGCATTATCCGCAATGAGCAGTTCTTC. It is translated as CASIIRNEQFF.

J is TRBJ2-2 and V is TRBV14; TRBD1 might be the D (6 bases). Germline-derived CDR1 and CDR2 are SGHDN and FVKESK. The CDR3 totals 16 residues. V lost 0 bases, J lost 4 bases, and 12 bases lay in between. The CDR3 reads CASSQDWTVFTGELFF. CDR3 sequence (DNA): TGTGCCAGCAGCCAAGATTGGACAGTTTTCACCGGGGAGCTGTTTTTT.

The chain recombines TRBV12-5 with TRBJ2-6; TRBD1 matches at 8 bases. The CDR3 consists of 18 residues. In germline, CDR1 is LGHNT, CDR2 FRNRAP. Losses at the gene ends were 5 bases for V and 1 base for J; bases not matched to a gene: 10. CDR3 protein: CASGPPLRTGSGANVLTF. The CDR3 DNA is TGTGCTAGTGGTCCCCCCCTCCGGACAGGGTCTGGGGCCAACGTCCTGACTTTC.

The sample holds many counts of this clonotype. J is TRBJ2-6 and V is TRBV7-2; D not certain. The CDR3 length is 15 residues. The V end lost 2 bases, the J end lost 0 bases, and 5 bases lay between the germline ends. Germline V gene lookup returns CDR1 SGHTA and CDR2 FQGNSA. CDR3 region: CASSLSYSGANVLTF. DNA for the CDR3: TGTGCCAGCAGCTTAAGTTACTCTGGGGCCAACGTCCTGACTTTC.

This clonotype showed up many times. The chain carries TRBV12-3 or TRBV12-4 and TRBJ1-3; 11 bases are a match to TRBD1. The V and J ends lost 8 bases and 0 bases, in that order; junction bases with no gene match: 6. This CDR3 region has 16 residues. This chain's CDR3 is CASRRTGGLSGNTIYF. The CDR3 DNA is TGTGCCAGCCGACGGACAGGGGGCCTCTCTGGAAACACCATATATTTT.

This clonotype has a handful of counts. The chain uses TRBV9 and TRBJ2-7, with D possibly TRBD1 on 5 matching bases. Germline V lookup: CDR1 SGDLS, CDR2 YYNGEE. The CDR3 length is 12 residues. Trimming took 3 bases from V and 6 from J, leaving 10 bases between them. In DNA form, the CDR3 reads TGTGCCAGCAGCGCTAGGGGTACCGAGCAGTACTTC. As protein: CASSARGTEQYF.

The table lists this clonotype with a few counts. The chain uses TRBV5-1 and TRBJ2-1; D might be TRBD2 (5 bases). The V gene lost 1 base and the J gene lost 2 bases, with 16 bases spanning the gap. There are 17 residues in the CDR3. Germline CDR1 is SGHRS and CDR2 is YFSETQ. The CDR3 DNA follows: TGCGCCAGCAGCTTGCTGCCCTCTTGGGAGACCTACAATGAGCAGTTCTTC. Translated: CASSLLPSWETYNEQFF.

This clonotype was observed a few times. V gene TRBV5-1 combines with J gene TRBJ2-7; weak D call: TRBD1 (6 bases). Per germline, CDR1 SGHRS and CDR2 YFSETQ. V shed 4 bases and J shed 4 bases, with 18 bases lying between them. CDR3 length equals 15 residues. CDR3 bases: TGCGCCAGCAGCCAGACAACCACAGGGAGTTACGAGCAGTACTTC. It is translated as CASSQTTTGSYEQYF.

The chain uses TRBV2 and TRBJ2-2; D is possibly TRBD1 or TRBD2 (5 bases each). The V and J ends lost 6 bases and 0 bases respectively, with 11 bases between them. Germline lookup yields CDR1 SNHLY and CDR2 FYNNEI. CDR3 length: 15 residues. CDR3 region: CASRGETANTGELFF. The CDR3 DNA reads as TGTGCCAGCAGGGGGGAAACAGCGAACACCGGGGAGCTGTTTTTT.

This clonotype was detected a few times. The genes are TRBV5-1 and TRBJ2-3, with a tentative D call TRBD2 (5 bases). CDR1 and CDR2 (germline): SGHRS, YFSETQ. Trimming pared 5 bases from V and 4 bases from J, leaving 14 bases between. CDR3 length: 14 residues. CDR3 protein: CASSWTSLADTQYF. The CDR3 region has the DNA TGCGCCAGCAGTTGGACTTCTTTGGCAGATACGCAGTATTTT.

In this sample, this clonotype turned up a few times. The rearrangement joins TRBV20-1 to TRBJ2-2, with a tentative D call TRBD1 (6 bases). Trimming stripped 2 bases from V and 0 bases from J, with 13 bases between. CDR1 and CDR2 (germline): DFQATT, SNEGSKA (reference sequence). The CDR3 loop spans 16 amino acids. In DNA form, the CDR3 reads TGCAGTGCTAGAAGGGGGAGAAGGGCGAACACCGGGGAGCTGTTTTTT. Its protein product is CSARRGRRANTGELFF.

On this clonotype: Relative to the germline gene, one junction end is altered; a read error may explain this. The chain joins TRBV2 to TRBJ1-5, with 9 bases aligning to TRBD1. Germline V CDR1 and CDR2: SNHLY, FYNNEI. The CDR3 has 15 residues. The CDR3: CASRELTGGNQPQHF. CDR3 bases: TGTGCCAGCAGGGAGTTGACAGGGGGTAATCAGCCACAGCATTTT.

This clonotype has more than one count but fewer than ten. This chain links TRBV4-1 with TRBJ2-5; 9 positions agree with TRBD2. This CDR3 region has 16 residues. J was trimmed by 2 bases and V by 0 bases; bases with no gene match: 4. Germline CDR1 and CDR2: MGHRA and YSYEKL. CDR3 amino acids: CASSQDSGGVQETQYF. In DNA form, the CDR3 reads TGCGCCAGCAGCCAAGATAGCGGGGGAGTTCAAGAGACCCAGTACTTC.